The subject of this entry is one TCR beta chain. Sequencing used immunoSEQ multiplex PCR; TCRdb keeps in-frame clones, though not all of them. The sample has 210,000 or so clones, 70% to 90% seen once; the top ten hold approximately 10%. The sample comes from a study of blood T cell repertoires in COVID-19. Study overall: COVID-19 samples collected from the United States, Italy and Spain covered acute and convalescent phases.

The origin of this receptor is a man aged 30-40 years who had recovered from COVID-19. The sample comprised PBMCs or T cells enriched from blood (not recorded which).

CDR3 in amino acids: CATSDINRGYNEQFF. The CDR3 nucleotides are TGTGCCACCAGTGATATAAACCGGGGATACAATGAGCAGTTCTTC. V usage is TRBV24-1 and J usage is TRBJ2-1, with D possibly matching TRBD2 (5 bases). The germline V gene has CDR1 KGHDR and CDR2 SFDVKD. The CDR3 runs 15 residues. The V gene lost 3 bases and the J gene lost 4 bases, with 12 bases spanning the gap.